This T cell receptor beta chain was recorded in a study of OX40 agonist ivuxolimab in advanced cancers. Some clones are missing from TCRdb's copy, which holds only in-frame ones; the method was immunoSEQ multiplex PCR. This table has about 83,000 clones, approximately 91% appearing once. Germline lookup yields CDR1 MNHEY and CDR2 SVGAGI. This CDR3 contains 13 residues. Trimming removed 7 bases from V and 3 bases from J, with 12 bases in between. Autoimmune disease history or systemic immunosuppression was exclusionary. Peripheral blood came from all dose cohorts at three timepoints. The chain is built from TRBV6-5 and TRBJ1-2, with D unresolved. This clonotype was obtained from an adult with an advanced solid tumor such as melanoma, head and neck, liver or kidney cancer. This sample comprised CD4+ or CD8+ T cells sorted from blood, obtained in a trial of the OX40 agonist ivuxolimab. The CDR3 reads CASKNIEDYGYTF. The CDR3 bases are TGTGCCAGCAAAAACATAGAAGACTATGGCTACACCTTC.